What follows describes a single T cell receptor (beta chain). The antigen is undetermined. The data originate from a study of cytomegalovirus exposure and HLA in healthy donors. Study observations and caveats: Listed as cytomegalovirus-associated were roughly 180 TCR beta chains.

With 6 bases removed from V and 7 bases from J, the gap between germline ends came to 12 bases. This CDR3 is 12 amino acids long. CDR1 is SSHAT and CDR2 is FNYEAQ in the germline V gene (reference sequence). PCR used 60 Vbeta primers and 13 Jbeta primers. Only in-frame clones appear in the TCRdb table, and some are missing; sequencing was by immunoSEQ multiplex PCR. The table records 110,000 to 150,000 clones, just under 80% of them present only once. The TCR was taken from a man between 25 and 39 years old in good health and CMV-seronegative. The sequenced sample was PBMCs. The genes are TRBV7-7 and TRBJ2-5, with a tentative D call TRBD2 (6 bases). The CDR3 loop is CASRSEGGTQYF. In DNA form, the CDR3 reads TGTGCCAGCAGATCGGAGGGAGGGACCCAGTACTTC. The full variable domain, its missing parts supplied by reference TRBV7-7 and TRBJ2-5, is GAGVSQSPRYKVTKRGQDVTLRCDPISSHATLYWYQQALGQGPEFLTYFNYEAQPDKSGLPSDRFSAERPEGSISTLTIQRTEQRDSAMYRCASRSEGGTQYFGPGTRLLVL.